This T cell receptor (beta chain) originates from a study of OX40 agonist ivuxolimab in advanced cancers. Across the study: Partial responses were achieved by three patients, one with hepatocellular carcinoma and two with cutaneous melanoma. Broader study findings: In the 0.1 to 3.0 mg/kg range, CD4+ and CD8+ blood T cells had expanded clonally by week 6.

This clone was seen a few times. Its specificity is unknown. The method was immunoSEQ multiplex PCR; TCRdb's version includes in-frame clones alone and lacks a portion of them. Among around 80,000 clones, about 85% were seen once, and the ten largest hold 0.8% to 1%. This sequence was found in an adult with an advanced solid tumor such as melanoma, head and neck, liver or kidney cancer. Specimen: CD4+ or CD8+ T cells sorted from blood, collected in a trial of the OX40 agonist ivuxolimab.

DNA of the CDR3: TGTGCCAGCAGCCAATCCTGGACAGCTGAAGCTTTCTTT. Translation gives CASSQSWTAEAFF. This chain uses TRBV16 with TRBJ1-1, with a weak D call TRBD1 (6 bases). Trimming pared 0 bases from V and 6 bases from J, leaving 8 bases between. CDR3 length: 13 amino acids. The germline V gene has CDR1 KGHSY and CDR2 FQNENV.